This TCR beta chain was retrieved from a study of blood T cell repertoires in COVID-19 (dated by TCRdb to the early 2020s). Concerning the study at large: Collaborator samples came from the United States, Italy and Spain and covered acute and convalescent phases of COVID-19. The repertoires were released in a freely available public database meant as a resource for research on the immune response to SARS-CoV-2. A de-identified subject ID, COVID-19 status, age in years and sex were almost always included in the sample metadata. Samples were obtained from the ongoing ImmuneRACE study (first 160 participants) and from about 1,300 subjects provided by 6 global collaborators. The material from the prospective study consisted of cDNA or gDNA derived from T cells, B-cell-depleted T cells, or PBMCs. Deeply sampled blood TCRbeta repertoires from subjects exposed to, actively infected with, or recovered from COVID-19 were included in the dataset. Where HLA class I and class II types were available, the types were taken from metadata supplied by the sample provider, not from assay-based typing.

Concerning this clone itself: It lacks a known antigen. No quality values exist for individual bases; no much larger clone is one base distant.

Each collaborating institution followed its own protocols to collect whole blood in K2EDTA tubes. Collaborator samples were shipped for TCRbeta analysis as frozen whole blood, isolated PBMCs, or DNA extracted from either sample type. The study at large found these results: The amount of clinical and demographic metadata varied by source and participant and was provided uncurated.

TCRbeta CDR3 regions were amplified from genomic DNA by means of the immunoSEQ Assay, a bias-controlled multiplex PCR. The original methods were these. Within the assay, amplification of reference gene primers was used to estimate how many nucleated cells each sample contained. To quantify the absolute abundance of each unique TCRbeta CDR3 rearrangement, sequence reads were collapsed and filtered. For each sample, productive Simpson clonality was calculated as the square root of Simpson's diversity index over productive rearrangements. TCRdb holds this immuneACCESS table with in-frame rearrangements only. Some clones are missing; in checked studies, unresolved V genes explain under half, and the rest has no known cause. V and J calls and clone size are given by that table; D and trimming were obtained from the DNA. A total of about 150,000 clones appear in this sample, approximately 90% of them only once. The ten largest account for 15% of the sample.

The TCR was taken from a woman between 40 and 55 years old with acute or convalescent COVID-19. The sequenced sample was peripheral blood.

The CDR3 reads as follows: CASSREGRGNTEAFF. The nucleotide sequence reads as follows: TGTGCCAGCTCACGGGAGGGGCGCGGGAACACTGAAGCTTTCTTT. The rearrangement combines TRBV18 with TRBJ1-1, with a weak D call of TRBD1 (5 bases match). Inclusive of the bounding cysteine and phenylalanine, the CDR3 is 15 residues long. Only the CDR3 region is kept as DNA, spanning 45 bases read in frame from base 1. Taken from the germline V gene, the CDR1 and CDR2 loops are KGHSH and LQKENI. Trimming removed 4 bases from V and 1 base from J, leaving 13 bases between the germline ends.